The 11 T cell receptor beta chains below all came from one sample that was sequenced in a study of OX40 agonist ivuxolimab in advanced cancers. Measured with immunoSEQ multiplex PCR; TCRdb has only the in-frame clones, and not every one. The sample includes over 95,000 clones, just under 85% of them seen just once. This sample comprised CD4+ or CD8+ T cells sorted from blood, obtained in a trial of the OX40 agonist ivuxolimab. These TCRs come from an adult with an advanced solid tumor such as melanoma, head and neck, liver or kidney cancer.

This clone was counted between two and nine times. This chain uses TRBV19 with TRBJ1-4, with D perhaps TRBD1 (6 bases). The CDR3 has 16 amino acids. Trimming stripped 7 bases from V and 8 bases from J, with 23 bases between. Germline V CDR1 and CDR2: LNHDA, SQIVND (reference sequence). CDR3 in amino acids: CASTPKWGARGEKLFF. The CDR3 region has the DNA TGTGCCAGTACCCCAAAGTGGGGGGCAAGAGGGGAAAAACTGTTTTTT.

In this sample, this clone turned up a few times. This chain uses TRBV7-2 with TRBJ2-1, with 8 bases identical to TRBD2. Trimming cost V 1 base and J 7 bases; bases outside gene matches: 12. CDR1 and CDR2 from the germline V gene are SGHTA and FQGNSA. This CDR3 comprises 17 residues. CDR3 amino acids: CASSLVVGLARLNEQFF. The DNA of the CDR3 is TGTGCCAGCAGCTTAGTAGTAGGACTAGCCCGACTAAATGAGCAGTTCTTC. Combining the CDR3 with reference TRBV7-2 and TRBJ2-1 gives the whole variable domain GAGVSQSPSNKVTEKGKDVELRCDPISGHTALYWYRQSLGQGLEFLIYFQGNSAPDKSGLPSDRFSAERTGGSVSTLTIQRTQQEDSAVYLCASSLVVGLARLNEQFFGPGTRLTVL.

The chain joins TRBV19 to TRBJ1-4; D possibly corresponds to TRBD1 (5 bases). The V gene's germline CDR1 is LNHDA and CDR2 SQIVND (reference sequence). The CDR3 is made up of 15 amino acids. Trimming left V 4 bases short and J 4 bases short, with 13 bases between. CDR3 amino acids: CASSTVQANNEKLFF. DNA of the CDR3: TGTGCCAGTAGTACGGTACAGGCTAATAATGAAAAACTGTTTTTT.

The gene calls are TRBV5-6 and TRBJ2-3; TRBD1 matches 10 bases. The CDR3 loop spans 15 amino acids. In germline, CDR1 is SGHDT, CDR2 YYEEEE. With V trimmed by 0 bases and J by 3 bases, 1 base remained unmatched. CDR3 nucleotides: TGTGCCAGCAGCTTGGTGGGACAGGGGACAGATACGCAGTATTTT. Translated, it gives CASSLVGQGTDTQYF.

The chain employs TRBV28 and TRBJ2-7; weak D call: TRBD1 (7 bases). Germline loops: CDR1 MDHEN, CDR2 SYDVKM. This CDR3 spans 13 amino acids. V was pared by 6 bases and J by 4 bases, with 13 bases between. The CDR3 loop reads CASRQGRTYEQYF. The CDR3 DNA reads as TGTGCCAGCAGACAGGGGAGGACTTACGAGCAGTACTTC.

The CDR3 spells CASSLGLSNTEAFF. In DNA, the CDR3 is TGTGCCAGCAGTTTGGGGCTGTCGAACACTGAAGCTTTCTTT. The V and J genes are TRBV28 and TRBJ1-1, with D possibly matching TRBD1 (5 bases). V shed 3 bases and J shed 1 base, with 9 bases lying between them. CDR3 length: 14 amino acids. In germline, CDR1 is MDHEN, CDR2 SYDVKM.

The chain employs TRBV7-2 and TRBJ2-1, with 9 nucleotides matching TRBD1. J gave up 3 bases and V 1 base, and 4 bases lay outside the gene matches. The CDR3 sequence is 16 residues long. CDR1 and CDR2 from the germline V gene are SGHTA and FQGNSA. In DNA form, the CDR3 reads TGTGCCAGCAGCTTAGTTAGACAGGGGGTCTACAATGAGCAGTTCTTC. Encoded protein: CASSLVRQGVYNEQFF.

V gene TRBV6-5 combines with J gene TRBJ1-2; no clear D. CDR1 and CDR2 from the germline V gene are MNHEY and SVGAGI. The CDR3 runs to 14 residues. V lost 0 bases and J 4 bases, leaving 9 bases between the germline ends. CDR3 DNA sequence: TGTGCCAGCAGTTACTCGTCTAAGGGCTATGGCTACACCTTC. This gives the protein CASSYSSKGYGYTF.

The chain carries TRBV25-1 and TRBJ1-2; D possibly corresponds to TRBD1 (5 bases). Trimming stripped 4 bases from V and 0 bases from J, with 15 bases between. The CDR3 loop spans 16 amino acids. Germline-derived CDR1 and CDR2 are MGHDK and SYGVNS. The CDR3 is CASSGPDSLANYGYTF. The CDR3 DNA sequence: TGTGCCAGCAGTGGCCCCGACAGTTTAGCTAACTATGGCTACACCTTC.

Only a few counts were recorded for this clone. The CDR3: CASRPGVAGELFF. CDR3 DNA sequence: TGTGCCAGCAGACCGGGGGTGGCCGGGGAGCTGTTTTTT. This chain joins TRBV7-6 and TRBJ2-2; weak D call: TRBD2 (6 bases). CDR3 size: 13 residues. The V and J ends lost 6 bases and 6 bases respectively, with 11 bases between them. Germline V gene sequence: CDR1 SGHVS, CDR2 FNYEAQ. The entire variable domain, with the rest obtained from reference TRBV7-6 and TRBJ2-2, is as follows: GAGVSQSPRYKVTKRGQDVALRCDPISGHVSLYWYRQALGQGPEFLTYFNYEAQQDKSGLPNDRFSAERPEGSISTLTIQRTEQRDSAMYRCASRPGVAGELFFGEGSRLTVL.

The gene calls are TRBV5-1 and TRBJ2-7; TRBD1 matches at 11 bases. Germline CDR1 and CDR2: SGHRS and YFSETQ. CDR3 size: 15 residues. The V and J ends lost 4 bases and 2 bases, in that order; junction bases with no gene match: 5. The CDR3 DNA follows: TGCGCCAGCAGCACCTTGGGACAGGGGGCCTACGAGCAGTACTTC. Translated, it gives CASSTLGQGAYEQYF.